Listed below are T cell receptor beta chains from one sample, sequenced in a study of Tregs in tolerant kidney transplant recipients. The method was immunoSEQ multiplex PCR; TCRdb's version includes in-frame clones alone and lacks a portion of them. The sample comprises about 46,000 clones, around 90% of which are singletons, and around 0.7% rests with the top ten. Sequencing was done on a sample of Tregs from blood. The source of these receptors is a human donor in good health. The CDR3 runs from the conserved cysteine through the conserved F or W. The D gene is left open where the match is weak. Clone size is given for some rows only: seen once, a few or many times, or a class if the clone is expanded.

DNA	CDR3	V	J	size	D
TGTGCCAGCAGCCCACTTGACTCAATAGCATACGAGCAGTACTTC	CASSPLDSIAYEQYF	TRBV21-1	TRBJ2-7	-	-
TGTGCCAGCGGCCTGACGGGGGATGGCTACACCTTC	CASGLTGDGYTF	TRBV7-9	TRBJ1-2	-	-
TGTGCCACCAGCAGAGATAGGTACGAGCAGTACTTC	CATSRDRYEQYF	TRBV15	TRBJ2-7	-	-
TGTGCCAGCAGCTTACTCCAGTTGGAGCAGTTCTTC	CASSLLQLEQFF	TRBV11-2	TRBJ2-1	once	-
TGCGCCAGCAGGCTAGCGGGAGTTAACACCGGGGAGCTGTTTTTT	CASRLAGVNTGELFF	TRBV10-2	TRBJ2-2	-	TRBD2
TGCAGCGTCGACCCCCGGGGTATCGGAGAGACCCAGTACTTC	CSVDPRGIGETQYF	TRBV29-1	TRBJ2-5	-	-
TGTGCCAGCAGCGTAGCTCCACAGGGCTACGAGCAGTACTTC	CASSVAPQGYEQYF	TRBV9	TRBJ2-7	-	-
TGCGCCAGCAGCCAAACGCTGAGGCAGAATCAGCCCCAGCATTTT	CASSQTLRQNQPQHF	TRBV4-1	TRBJ1-5	few	-
TGTGCCACCAGCGGCCACGGACAGGGGGTCTATGGCTACACCTTC	CATSGHGQGVYGYTF	TRBV15	TRBJ1-2	-	TRBD1
TGCGCCAGCAAACAGTACTCTGGAAACACCATATATTTT	CASKQYSGNTIYF	TRBV10-2	TRBJ1-3	few	-
TGTGCCAGCTCCGCTTTGACGGGAGAAGGAGTCGAGACCCAGTACTTC	CASSALTGEGVETQYF	TRBV18	TRBJ2-5	once	-
TGTGCCAGCTCACGCTGGACCGATCGGGGCTACACCTTC	CASSRWTDRGYTF	TRBV18	TRBJ1-2	few	-
TGCGCCAGTAACCCTACAGGGTACGTGAAGACCCAGTACTTC	CASNPTGYVKTQYF	TRBV5-1	TRBJ2-5	-	-
TGCAGCGTTAGCGGTACCTACAATGAGCAGTTCTTC	CSVSGTYNEQFF	TRBV29-1	TRBJ2-1	-	-
TGTGCCAGTAGGGGGTCAGGCGCAGTAGGTGGCTACACCTTC	CASRGSGAVGGYTF	TRBV19	TRBJ1-2	-	-
TGTGCCAGCAGTTTTAAAGGACAGGGAACGTTCGGGAGCAATCAGCCCCAGCATTTT	CASSFKGQGTFGSNQPQHF	TRBV27	TRBJ1-5	-	TRBD1
TGCGCCAGCAGCTTGGCCCCTCATTCAGATACGCAGTATTTT	CASSLAPHSDTQYF	TRBV5-1	TRBJ2-3	once	-
TGCGCCAGCAGCTTACTAGCGGGAGGGGGCTACAATGAGCAGTTCTTC	CASSLLAGGGYNEQFF	TRBV5-1	TRBJ2-1	-	TRBD2
TGCGCCAGCAGCCAAGGCGCTGGGAGCAGCACAGATACGCAGTATTTT	CASSQGAGSSTDTQYF	TRBV4-1	TRBJ2-3	-	-
TGTGCCAGCTCACCGGCTACGAGAGGCCGGGGGGCCTATGGCTACACCTTC	CASSPATRGRGAYGYTF	TRBV18	TRBJ1-2	-	-
TGTGCCAGTAGAGGCCAGCTAAATGGCTACACCTTC	CASRGQLNGYTF	TRBV19	TRBJ1-2	-	-
TGTGCCAGCTCCCGGAGGACAGGGGGCGAGAACTATGGCTACACCTTC	CASSRRTGGENYGYTF	TRBV18	TRBJ1-2	-	TRBD1
TGTGCCAGCACAGGGCCCGGGAACATTCAGTACTTC	CASTGPGNIQYF	TRBV6-5	TRBJ2-4	-	-
TGCAGTGCTAGTCTTCGACTGCAGTATTTT	CSASLRLQYF	TRBV20-1	TRBJ2-3	-	-
TGTGCCAGCACCCTTACGGGACATTTGAACACTGAAGCTTTCTTT	CASTLTGHLNTEAFF	TRBV2	TRBJ1-1	-	-
TGTGCCAGCGCGAAGGCAGGACTGGTTAGCAATCAGCCCCAGCATTTT	CASAKAGLVSNQPQHF	TRBV2	TRBJ1-5	-	-
TGTGCCAGCAGTGGTACTAGCGGGGGAGACGCAGATACGCAGTATTTT	CASSGTSGGDADTQYF	TRBV25-1	TRBJ2-3	-	TRBD2
TGCGCCAGCAGCCAAGAAGGTCTGAACTATGGCTACACCTTC	CASSQEGLNYGYTF	TRBV4-1	TRBJ1-2	-	-
TGTGCCACCGGGCCCGAAGCAAGGGAAAAACTGTTTTTT	CATGPEAREKLFF	TRBV15	TRBJ1-4	-	-
TGTGCCAGTAGAGAATCGGGAGTCAATGAGCAGTTCTTC	CASRESGVNEQFF	TRBV19	TRBJ2-1	-	-
TGTGCCAGCAGCGATTGGGACTCGCCGACACTATACAATGAGCAGTTCTTC	CASSDWDSPTLYNEQFF	TRBV2	TRBJ2-1	-	-
TGCGCCAGCAGCCCTGGACAAGCCTATGGCTACACCTTC	CASSPGQAYGYTF	TRBV5-1	TRBJ1-2	-	-
TGCGCCAGCAGTGAGTCCCAGGGGGCCGCGCAGTACTTC	CASSESQGAAQYF	TRBV10-1	TRBJ2-5	-	TRBD1
TGTGCCAGCAGTTCACCTCCAGGGTGGACGCAGTATTTT	CASSSPPGWTQYF	TRBV27	TRBJ2-3	-	-
TGTGCCAGTAGTACCAGATATCTAGGAACGATTAGCACAGATACGCAGTATTTT	CASSTRYLGTISTDTQYF	TRBV19	TRBJ2-3	-	-
TGTGCCAGCAGCCGAGCAGGGGTTTTGGGCACTGAAGCTTTCTTT	CASSRAGVLGTEAFF	TRBV6-5	TRBJ1-1	once	-
TGTGCCAGCAGCATTAGGAGAGTTTTCAACTATGGCTACACCTTC	CASSIRRVFNYGYTF	TRBV6-1	TRBJ1-2	once	-
TGTGCCAGCAAAGGAGAAACGAGGGGGGGGGCCCAGTACTTC	CASKGETRGGAQYF	TRBV28	TRBJ2-5	-	-
TGTGCCAGCAGCTTAGGCCAGGGGGCTCGAAACATTCAGTACTTC	CASSLGQGARNIQYF	TRBV13	TRBJ2-4	once	TRBD1
TGTGCCAGCAGTGTAACTCGGGGGTCCTACGAGCAGTACTTC	CASSVTRGSYEQYF	TRBV5-4	TRBJ2-7	-	-
TGCGCCAGCAGCCAAGATCCGGGTGCTAGGTATGGCTACACCTTC	CASSQDPGARYGYTF	TRBV4-1	TRBJ1-2	-	-
TGTGCCAGCTCACCAAGACTAGCGGACACCTACGAGCAGTACTTC	CASSPRLADTYEQYF	TRBV18	TRBJ2-7	-	TRBD2
TGCGCCAGCAGCTTGGCAGGGTCTGGAAACACCATATATTTT	CASSLAGSGNTIYF	TRBV5-1	TRBJ1-3	-	-